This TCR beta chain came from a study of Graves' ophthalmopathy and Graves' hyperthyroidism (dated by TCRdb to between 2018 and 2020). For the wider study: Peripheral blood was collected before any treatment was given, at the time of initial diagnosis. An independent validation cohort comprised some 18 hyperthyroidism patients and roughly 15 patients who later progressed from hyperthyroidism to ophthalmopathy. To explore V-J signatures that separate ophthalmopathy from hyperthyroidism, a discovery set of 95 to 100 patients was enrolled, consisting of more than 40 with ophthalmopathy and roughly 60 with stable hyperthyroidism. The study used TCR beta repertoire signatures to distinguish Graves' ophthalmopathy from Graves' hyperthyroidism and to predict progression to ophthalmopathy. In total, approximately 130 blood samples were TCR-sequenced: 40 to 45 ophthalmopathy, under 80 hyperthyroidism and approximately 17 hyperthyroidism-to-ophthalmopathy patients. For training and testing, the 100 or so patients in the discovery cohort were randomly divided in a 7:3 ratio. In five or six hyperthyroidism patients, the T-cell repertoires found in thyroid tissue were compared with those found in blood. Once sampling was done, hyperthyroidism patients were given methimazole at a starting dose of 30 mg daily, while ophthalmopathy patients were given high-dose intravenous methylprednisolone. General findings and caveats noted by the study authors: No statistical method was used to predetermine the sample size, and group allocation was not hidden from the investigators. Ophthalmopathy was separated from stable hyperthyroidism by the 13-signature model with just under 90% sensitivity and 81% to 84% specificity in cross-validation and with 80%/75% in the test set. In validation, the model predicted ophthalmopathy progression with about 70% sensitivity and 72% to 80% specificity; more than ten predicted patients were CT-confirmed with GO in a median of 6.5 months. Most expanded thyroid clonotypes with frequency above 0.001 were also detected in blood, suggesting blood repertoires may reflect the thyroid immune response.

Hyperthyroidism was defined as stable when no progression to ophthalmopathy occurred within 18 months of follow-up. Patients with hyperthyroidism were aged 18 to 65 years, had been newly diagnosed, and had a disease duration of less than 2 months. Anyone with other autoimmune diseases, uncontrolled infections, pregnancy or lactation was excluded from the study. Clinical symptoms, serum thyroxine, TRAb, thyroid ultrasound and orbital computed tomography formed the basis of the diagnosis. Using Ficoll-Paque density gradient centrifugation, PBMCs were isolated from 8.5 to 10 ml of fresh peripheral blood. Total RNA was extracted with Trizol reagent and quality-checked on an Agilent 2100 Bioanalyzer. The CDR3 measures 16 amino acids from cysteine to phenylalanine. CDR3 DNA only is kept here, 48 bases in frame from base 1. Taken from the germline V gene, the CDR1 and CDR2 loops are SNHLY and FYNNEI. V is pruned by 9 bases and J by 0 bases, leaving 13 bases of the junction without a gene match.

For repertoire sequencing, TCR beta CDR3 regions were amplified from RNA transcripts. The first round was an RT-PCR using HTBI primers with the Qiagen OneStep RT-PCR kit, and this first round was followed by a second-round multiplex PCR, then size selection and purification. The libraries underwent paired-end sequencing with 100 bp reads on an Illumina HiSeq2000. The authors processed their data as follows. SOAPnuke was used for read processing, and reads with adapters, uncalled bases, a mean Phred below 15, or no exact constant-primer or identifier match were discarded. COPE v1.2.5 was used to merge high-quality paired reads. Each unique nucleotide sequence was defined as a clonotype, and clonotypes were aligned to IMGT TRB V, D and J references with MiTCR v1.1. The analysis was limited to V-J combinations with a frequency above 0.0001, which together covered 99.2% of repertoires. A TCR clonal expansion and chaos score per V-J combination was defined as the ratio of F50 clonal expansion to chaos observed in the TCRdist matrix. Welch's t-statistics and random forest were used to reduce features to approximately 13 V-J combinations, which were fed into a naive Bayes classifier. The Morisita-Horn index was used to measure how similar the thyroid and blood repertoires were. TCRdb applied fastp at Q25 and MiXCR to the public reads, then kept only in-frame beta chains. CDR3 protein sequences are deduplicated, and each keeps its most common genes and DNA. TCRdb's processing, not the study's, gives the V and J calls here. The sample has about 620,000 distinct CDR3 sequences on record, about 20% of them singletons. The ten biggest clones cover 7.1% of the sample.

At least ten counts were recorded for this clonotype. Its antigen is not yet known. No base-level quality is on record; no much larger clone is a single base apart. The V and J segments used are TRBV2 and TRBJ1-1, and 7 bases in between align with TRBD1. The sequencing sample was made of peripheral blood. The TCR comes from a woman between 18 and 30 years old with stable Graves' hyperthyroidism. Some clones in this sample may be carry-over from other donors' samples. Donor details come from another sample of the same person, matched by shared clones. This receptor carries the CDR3 CARPHTGVVMNTEAFF. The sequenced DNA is TGTGCCAGACCGCACACAGGGGTGGTAATGAACACTGAAGCTTTCTTT.